This is a list of T cell receptor beta chains from one sample in a study of human T cells and chemical hapten exposure. TCRdb fed the RACE reads into MiXCR, producing one record per CDR3 protein. This table holds tens of thousands of distinct CDR3 sequences, 8% to 10% found once. The material was whole blood, obtained in connection with sensitization to the hapten diphenylcyclopropenone (DPC). These receptors came from a man aged 45-60 years with alopecia areata. Some clones in this sample may be carry-over from other donors' samples. CDR3s include the opening cysteine and the closing phenylalanine or tryptophan. D genes are given only for firm matches. Size is omitted from some rows. Given values are once, few, many or a class for expanded clones.

V,J,D,size,CDR3,DNA
TRBV3-1,TRBJ2-7,NA,NA,CASSQDAGTRAYEQYF,TGTGCCAGCAGCCAAGACGCCGGGACACGAGCCTACGAGCAGTACTTC
TRBV20-1,TRBJ2-3,NA,many,CSAFRDTQYF,TGCAGTGCCTTTCGAGATACGCAGTATTTT
TRBV29-1,TRBJ1-1,TRBD1,many,CSVAYGGGGKNTEAFF,TGCAGCGTGGCCTATGGAGGGGGCGGAAAAAACACTGAAGCTTTCTTT
TRBV7-9,TRBJ2-2,NA,NA,CASSRDAGSNTGELFF,TGTGCCAGCAGTCGTGACGCAGGGTCGAACACCGGGGAGCTGTTTTTT
TRBV10-3,TRBJ2-7,NA,NA,CAISEPRTTPYEQYF,TGTGCCATCAGTGAGCCCCGGACTACCCCCTACGAGCAGTACTTC
TRBV9,TRBJ2-3,NA,few,CASSELVGQNTDTQYF,TGTGCCAGCAGCGAATTGGTTGGACAAAACACAGATACGCAGTATTTT
TRBV11-2,TRBJ2-1,NA,many,CASSSSSEQFF,TGTGCCAGCAGCTCTTCCTCCGAGCAGTTCTTC
TRBV20-1,TRBJ2-1,TRBD2,NA,CSAGGGLAGSSYNEQFF,TGCAGTGCTGGGGGGGGACTAGCGGGCAGCTCCTACAATGAGCAGTTCTTC
TRBV7-2,TRBJ2-1,TRBD1,few,CASSFGQGVWFF,TGTGCCAGCAGCTTTGGACAGGGAGTTTGGTTCTTC
TRBV28,TRBJ2-3,NA,few,CASSSIADTQYF,TGTGCCAGCAGTTCGATCGCAGATACGCAGTATTTT
TRBV15,TRBJ2-1,TRBD1,once,CATSDRTGIQNYPFNEQFF,TGTGCCACCAGCGACAGGACAGGGATCCAAAACTATCCCTTCAATGAGCAGTTCTTC
TRBV20-1,TRBJ2-1,TRBD1,NA,CSARDPDRDDEQFF,TGCAGTGCTAGAGACCCGGACAGGGACGATGAGCAGTTCTTC
TRBV29-1,TRBJ2-5,NA,many,CSALRGPRVETQYF,TGCAGCGCTCTAAGGGGACCTCGAGTAGAGACCCAGTACTTC
TRBV28,TRBJ2-7,NA,many,CASAGRPYEQYF,TGTGCCTCAGCGGGCCGTCCCTACGAGCAGTACTTC
TRBV10-3,TRBJ1-4,NA,NA,CAISAGGSGEKLFF,TGTGCCATCAGTGCCGGAGGGAGTGGTGAAAAACTGTTTTTT
TRBV5-1,TRBJ2-3,TRBD2,many,CASSLAILAGTSHTDAQYF,TGCGCCAGCAGCTTGGCCATACTAGCGGGAACCTCCCACACAGATGCGCAGTATTTT
TRBV27,TRBJ1-5,NA,many,CASSLEPSNQPQHF,TGTGCCAGCAGTCTTGAGCCGAGCAATCAGCCCCAGCATTTT
TRBV6-2/TRBV6-3,TRBJ2-2,NA,once,CASSLTGRGTGELFF,TGTGCCAGCAGTTTGACAGGGCGGGGCACCGGGGAGCTGTTTTTT
TRBV28,TRBJ1-2,NA,NA,CASSLGGADSNYGYTF,TGTGCCAGCAGTTTAGGTGGGGCAGACTCTAACTATGGCTACACCTTC
TRBV28,TRBJ2-3,TRBD1,NA,CASSPIGTGKPDTQYF,TGTGCCAGCAGTCCCATCGGGACAGGGAAGCCAGATACGCAGTATTTT
TRBV10-3,TRBJ2-2,TRBD2,few,CAISERRAGGRLPTGELFF,TGTGCCATCAGTGAGAGACGAGCGGGAGGCCGTTTACCCACCGGGGAGCTGTTTTTT
TRBV28,TRBJ2-3,NA,many,CASTPRDITDTQYF,TGTGCCAGCACCCCCCGGGATATAACAGATACGCAGTATTTT
TRBV11-2,TRBJ1-1,TRBD1,few,CASSLVAGGKWKGTEAFF,TGTGCCAGCAGCTTAGTAGCAGGGGGCAAGTGGAAGGGGACTGAAGCTTTCTTT
TRBV7-9,TRBJ2-7,NA,many,CAIQKPGQRGEQYF,TGTGCCATACAGAAGCCGGGACAAAGAGGCGAGCAGTACTTC
TRBV12-3/TRBV12-4,TRBJ2-3,NA,few,CASSPNKGRTDTQYF,TGTGCCAGCAGTCCGAATAAAGGTCGCACAGATACGCAGTATTTT
TRBV7-8,TRBJ2-7,NA,many,CASSLGATSTEQYF,TGTGCCAGCAGCTTAGGGGCTACCTCCACCGAGCAGTACTTC